This is a list of T cell receptor beta chains from one sample in a study of T cell changes during pregnancy in multiple sclerosis. Sequenced by immunoSEQ multiplex PCR; TCRdb stores in-frame clones only, minus some. The sample consists of 40,000 to 50,000 clones, approximately 94% of them appearing once. This specimen was CD4+ T cells from peripheral blood mononuclear cells, taken in the third trimester of pregnancy. The receptors were gathered from a female donor with multiple sclerosis, enrolled in a pregnancy study. CDR3s include the opening cysteine and the closing phenylalanine or tryptophan. A D gene is named only where the DNA matches it firmly. Clone size, where shown, is once, few, many, or a class for clones that have expanded.

>.|TRBV6-1|TRBJ2-1|TRBD2
TGTGCCAGCAGAACTAGCGGGATGAACAATGAGCAGTTCTTC
CASRTSGMNNEQFF
>.|TRBV5-8|TRBJ2-1|TRBD1
TGTGCCAGCAGCTTAATCGGACAGGGTACAAATGAGCAGTTCTTC
CASSLIGQGTNEQFF
>.|TRBV28|TRBJ2-1|TRBD2
TGTGCCAGCAGTTTAGCGGGAGCCTACAATGAGCAGTTCTTC
CASSLAGAYNEQFF
>.|TRBV7-2|TRBJ1-2|TRBD1
TGTGCCAGCAGCCCCGGACAGGTTATAAAGGACTATGGCTACACCTTC
CASSPGQVIKDYGYTF
>.|TRBV6-1|TRBJ1-1|TRBD1
TGTGCCAGCGAGGACAGGGCCTCCATGAACACTGAAGCTTTCTTT
CASEDRASMNTEAFF
>.|TRBV9|TRBJ2-1|TRBD2
TGTGCCAGCAGCTCGCTAGCGGGGGTAGAGCAGTTCTTC
CASSSLAGVEQFF
>.|TRBV7-9|TRBJ2-1|.
TGTGCCAGCAGCTTACTTGAGCAGTTCTTC
CASSLLEQFF
>.|TRBV7-3|TRBJ2-3|.
TGTGCCAGCAGCTTAAAGGGGCGTAACACAGATACGCAGTATTTT
CASSLKGRNTDTQYF
>.|TRBV7-6|TRBJ1-1|TRBD1
TGTGCCAGCAGCAGGGACAGGGGAGGTAAAGAAGCTTTCTTT
CASSRDRGGKEAFF
>.|TRBV30|TRBJ2-7|TRBD1
TGTGCCTGGAGCCGCTATAGCGCTCAGGGGGCGCTTAACGAGCAGTACTTC
CAWSRYSAQGALNEQYF
>.|TRBV30|TRBJ1-5|TRBD1
TGTGCCTGGAGTGGACAGGGTGGCCAGCCCCAGCATTTT
CAWSGQGGQPQHF
>.|TRBV7-2|TRBJ1-2|TRBD1
TGTGCCAGCAGATATAAGCTCGGACAGGGGTATGGCTACACCTTC
CASRYKLGQGYGYTF
>.|TRBV19|TRBJ1-2|.
TGTGCCAGTAGTATCGAGGGCACTTCCTATGGCTACACCTTC
CASSIEGTSYGYTF
>.|TRBV5-1|TRBJ2-1|.
TGCGCCAGCAGCTTGAGGGCTAGCCCCTACAATGAGCAGTTCTTC
CASSLRASPYNEQFF
>.|TRBV5-1|TRBJ2-1|TRBD2
TGCGCCAGCAGCTTGGCAGGGACTAGCGTTTCTTCCTACAATGAGCAGTTCTTC
CASSLAGTSVSSYNEQFF
>.|TRBV18|TRBJ1-5|.
TGTGCCAGCTCGCCTCAAATGGCAGGGGCTAGCAATCAGCCCCAGCATTTT
CASSPQMAGASNQPQHF
>.|TRBV11-3|TRBJ2-1|.
TGTGCCAGCAGCTTAGATGGGACAGAGCAGTTCTTC
CASSLDGTEQFF
>.|TRBV15|TRBJ2-1|TRBD2
TGTGCCACCAGCAGAGTAGAACTAGCGGGAGAGCAGTTCTTC
CATSRVELAGEQFF
>.|TRBV19|TRBJ1-1|.
TGTGCCAGTAGTTCCGTCATCGGACTGAAATTGGAAGCTTTCTTT
CASSSVIGLKLEAFF
>.|TRBV28|TRBJ1-6|.
TGTGCCAGCAGTATCACCACGACAGGCTCCTATAATTCACCCCTCCACTTT
CASSITTTGSYNSPLHF
>.|TRBV11-2|TRBJ1-6|.
TGTGCCAGCAGCTTAGATAGCGGTATCAATTCACCCCTCCACTTT
CASSLDSGINSPLHF
>.|TRBV9|TRBJ1-1|TRBD1
TGTGCCAGCAGCGTAGATAATCAGGGGGCGCTTCTCACTGAAGCTTTCTTT
CASSVDNQGALLTEAFF
>.|TRBV15|TRBJ1-2|.
TGTGCCACCAGCAGGCTTGGGGAGGCTAACTATGGCTACACCTTC
CATSRLGEANYGYTF
>.|TRBV19|TRBJ1-6|.
TGTGCCACTGGTTGGCTCGGGGGTGGCTCACCCCTCCACTTT
CATGWLGGGSPLHF
>once|TRBV10-3|TRBJ1-3|TRBD1
TGTGCCATCAGGGGCAGGGGGTCCTCTGGAAACACCATATATTTT
CAIRGRGSSGNTIYF
>.|TRBV19|TRBJ1-5|TRBD1
TGTGCCAGTACCCCCTCGACAGGGTGGAATCAGCCCCAGCATTTT
CASTPSTGWNQPQHF
>.|TRBV28|TRBJ2-6|TRBD1
TGTGCCAGTCAGGGGGCCGGTTCTGGGGCCAACGTCCTGACTTTC
CASQGAGSGANVLTF
>.|TRBV6-1|TRBJ2-7|TRBD1
TGTGCCAGCAGCCTCACGGGACAGGTGTACGAGCAGTACTTC
CASSLTGQVYEQYF
>.|TRBV19|TRBJ1-1|TRBD1
TGTGCCAGTAGTCTCCCGACAGGGACTGGGGGTAACACTGAAGCTTTCTTT
CASSLPTGTGGNTEAFF
>.|TRBV5-1|TRBJ1-6|TRBD1
TGCGCCAGCAGCCCTGGACAGGGGGAATATTCACCCCTCCACTTT
CASSPGQGEYSPLHF
>once|TRBV14|TRBJ2-5|TRBD2
TGTGCCAGCAGCCCCCTAGGGCGGGGGGCTGGGGAGACCCAGTACTTC
CASSPLGRGAGETQYF
>.|TRBV7-2|TRBJ2-7|TRBD1
TGTGCCAGCAGCCTTACCCCCGGGACAGGCTACGAGCAGTACTTC
CASSLTPGTGYEQYF
>.|TRBV19|TRBJ1-1|.
TGTGCCAGTAGCGCCTCGGCAGGAAGGAACACTGAAGCTTTCTTT
CASSASAGRNTEAFF
>.|TRBV6-5|TRBJ1-2|.
TGTGCCAGCAGTTCCCCCAGGGCCTCCGTCTATGGCTACACCTTC
CASSSPRASVYGYTF
>.|TRBV14|TRBJ2-3|.
TGTGCCAGCAGCCAAGCCTCCGCGGAAGATACGCAGTATTTT
CASSQASAEDTQYF
>.|TRBV29-1|TRBJ2-3|.
TGCAGCACTGATACAGATACGCAGTATTTT
CSTDTDTQYF
>.|TRBV10-3|TRBJ2-2|.
TGTGCCATCAGTGAGTCTGGAGGGAGAGACACCGGGGAGCTGTTTTTT
CAISESGGRDTGELFF
>few|TRBV14|TRBJ1-2|.
TGTGCCAGCAGCCAAGGACAGACCAACTATGGCTACACCTTC
CASSQGQTNYGYTF
>.|TRBV6-5|TRBJ2-5|.
TGTGCCAGCAGAGAACCGGGGGAGACCCAGTACTTC
CASREPGETQYF
>.|TRBV7-8|TRBJ1-3|TRBD1
TGTGCCAGCAGCGGCAGGGGGGTGAGCTCTGGAAACACCATATATTTT
CASSGRGVSSGNTIYF
>.|TRBV2|TRBJ2-7|.
TGTGCCAGCAGTGAATCAGATACGGGGATCGCCTCCTACGAGCAGTACTTC
CASSESDTGIASYEQYF
>.|TRBV7-9|TRBJ2-3|TRBD2
TGTGCCAGCAGAACTAGCGGGCGATTCACAGATACGCAGTATTTT
CASRTSGRFTDTQYF
>.|TRBV19|TRBJ2-3|TRBD1
TGTGCCAGTAGTATTATAGGGGGCAGCACAGATACGCAGTATTTT
CASSIIGGSTDTQYF
>once|TRBV7-2|TRBJ2-7|TRBD1
TGTGCCAGCAGCCCCAGCCGGGACAGGGGGCTGAACGAGCAGTACTTC
CASSPSRDRGLNEQYF
>.|TRBV6-5|TRBJ2-2|TRBD2
TGTGCCAGCAGTCGACCGGGGGGGACTGGGGAGCTGTTTTTT
CASSRPGGTGELFF
>.|TRBV7-9|TRBJ2-1|.
TGTGCCAGCGGAGAGAGAGCCTACAATGAGCAGTTCTTC
CASGERAYNEQFF
>.|TRBV7-8|TRBJ2-7|.
TGTGCCAGCAGCTTGACCGACAGGTCCTACGAGCAGTACTTC
CASSLTDRSYEQYF
>.|TRBV5-1|TRBJ2-5|TRBD1
TGCGCCAGCAGCCCGGGACAGCCTCAAGAGACCCAGTACTTC
CASSPGQPQETQYF
>.|TRBV7-8|TRBJ2-4|TRBD2
TGTGCCAGCAGCTTAATCGGACTAGCGGGGGGGGAAAACATTCAGTACTTC
CASSLIGLAGGENIQYF
>once|TRBV6-1|TRBJ2-1|TRBD2
TGTGCCAGCAGTGCGGGGACTAGCGGAACGAGGTGGTTCTTC
CASSAGTSGTRWFF
>.|TRBV7-2|TRBJ2-2|TRBD1
TGTGCCAGCAGCTCAGGGGGTATAAGCACCGGGGAGCTGTTTTTT
CASSSGGISTGELFF